This passage covers 3 T cell receptor beta chains from one sample sequenced in a study of T cells in pancreatic ductal adenocarcinoma. No neoadjuvant therapy was given to the selected pancreatic ductal adenocarcinoma patients before their surgery. Assay used: immunoSEQ multiplex PCR; TCRdb lists only in-frame clones, some missing. The data contain approximately 19,000 clones, roughly 86% of them singletons. The sequencing input was PBMCs. The receptors derive from a human donor with pancreatic ductal adenocarcinoma.

This rearrangement joins TRBV5-1 to TRBJ2-7; 9 bases map to TRBD1. Germline values: CDR1 SGHRS, CDR2 YFSETQ. V was clipped by 0 bases and J by 2 bases; unmatched bases: 6. The CDR3 is 16 residues long. CDR3 bases: TGCGCCAGCAGCTTGGCCTCGGACAGGGGTGCCTACGAGCAGTACTTC. Residues: CASSLASDRGAYEQYF.

The rearrangement links TRBV27 to TRBJ1-1; TRBD1 might be the D (6 bases). Trimming cost V 5 bases and J 1 base, with 14 bases left between them. This CDR3 has 15 residues. Germline loops: CDR1 MNHEY, CDR2 SMNVEV (reference sequence). CDR3 in amino acids: CASSPQGQQNTEAFF. In DNA form, the CDR3 reads TGTGCCAGCAGTCCTCAGGGACAACAGAACACTGAAGCTTTCTTT.

As DNA, the CDR3 is TGTGCCAGCAGCCAGATTGGACAGGGGACAAACTATGGCTACACCTTC. Translation gives CASSQIGQGTNYGYTF. V gene TRBV5-4 combines with J gene TRBJ1-2; TRBD1 matches 9 bases. CDR1 is SGHNT, CDR2 YYREEE, per germline (reference sequence). This CDR3 is 16 amino acids long. V was clipped by 4 bases and J by 2 bases; unmatched bases: 9.